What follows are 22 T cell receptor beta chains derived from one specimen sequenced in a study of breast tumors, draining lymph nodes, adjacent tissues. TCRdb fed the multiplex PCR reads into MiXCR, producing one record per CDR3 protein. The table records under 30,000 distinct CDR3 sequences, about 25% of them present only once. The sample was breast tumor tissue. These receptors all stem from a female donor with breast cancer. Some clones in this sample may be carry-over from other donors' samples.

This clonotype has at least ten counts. The CDR3 sequence: CASSTGYNQPQHF. Here the CDR3 DNA reads TGTGCCAGCAGTACAGGTTACAATCAGCCCCAGCATTTT. This chain joins TRBV12-3 or TRBV12-4 and TRBJ1-5; the D gene is possibly TRBD1 (5 bases). The V end was cut by 5 bases, the J end by 3 bases, with 8 bases between. The CDR3 length is 13 residues.

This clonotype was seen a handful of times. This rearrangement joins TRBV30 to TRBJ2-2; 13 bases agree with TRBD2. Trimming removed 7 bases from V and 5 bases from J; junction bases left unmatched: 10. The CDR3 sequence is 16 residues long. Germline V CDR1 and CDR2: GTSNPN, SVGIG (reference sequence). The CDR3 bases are TGTGCCTTTACGCTCTGGACTAGCGGGAGTACCGGGGAGCTGTTTTTT. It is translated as CAFTLWTSGSTGELFF.

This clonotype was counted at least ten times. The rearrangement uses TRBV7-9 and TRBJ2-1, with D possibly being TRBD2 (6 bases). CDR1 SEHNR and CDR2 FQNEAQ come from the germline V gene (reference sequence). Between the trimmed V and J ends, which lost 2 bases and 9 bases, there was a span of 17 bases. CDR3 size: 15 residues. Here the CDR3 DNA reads TGTGCCAGCAGCTTAATCAGCGGTCCCGGGGGTGAGCAGTTCTTC. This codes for CASSLISGPGGEQFF.

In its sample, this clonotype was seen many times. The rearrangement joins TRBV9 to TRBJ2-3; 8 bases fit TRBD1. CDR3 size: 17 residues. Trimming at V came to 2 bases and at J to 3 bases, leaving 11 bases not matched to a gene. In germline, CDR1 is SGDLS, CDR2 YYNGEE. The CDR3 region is CASSVRPGGGRTDTQYF. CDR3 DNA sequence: TGTGCCAGCAGCGTTAGGCCAGGGGGCGGTAGGACAGATACGCAGTATTTT.

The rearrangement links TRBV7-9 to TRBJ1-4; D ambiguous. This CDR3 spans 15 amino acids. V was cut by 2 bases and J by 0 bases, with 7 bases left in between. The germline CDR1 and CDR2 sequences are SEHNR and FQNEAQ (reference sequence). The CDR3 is CASSLIAATNEKLFF. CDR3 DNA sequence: TGTGCCAGCAGCTTAATAGCTGCAACTAATGAAAAACTGTTTTTT.

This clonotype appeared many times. The CDR3 region has the DNA TGTGCCAGCAGATCGACAGGGGTATTGACCGGAGAGACCCAGTACTTC. Translated, it gives CASRSTGVLTGETQYF. The V gene is TRBV28, the J gene TRBJ2-5; TRBD1 matches 8 bases. The CDR3 is made up of 16 amino acids. The trim removed 6 bases at V and 4 bases at J, leaving 13 bases unmatched. Looked up from germline, CDR1 is MDHEN and CDR2 is SYDVKM.

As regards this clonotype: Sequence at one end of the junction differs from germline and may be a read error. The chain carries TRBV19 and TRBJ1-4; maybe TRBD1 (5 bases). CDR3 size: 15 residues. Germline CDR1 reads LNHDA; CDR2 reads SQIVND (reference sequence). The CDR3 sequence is CASSIGGTGGEKPFF. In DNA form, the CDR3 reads TGTGCCAGTAGTATTGGCGGGACTGGGGGTGAAAAACCGTTTTTT.

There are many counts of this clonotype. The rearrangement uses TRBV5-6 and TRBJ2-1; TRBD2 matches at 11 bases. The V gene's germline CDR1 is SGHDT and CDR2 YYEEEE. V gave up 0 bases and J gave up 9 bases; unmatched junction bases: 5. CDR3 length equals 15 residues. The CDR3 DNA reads TGTGCCAGCAGCTTGGGAGGGCTAGCGGGAGGTGAGCAGTTCTTC. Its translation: CASSLGGLAGGEQFF.

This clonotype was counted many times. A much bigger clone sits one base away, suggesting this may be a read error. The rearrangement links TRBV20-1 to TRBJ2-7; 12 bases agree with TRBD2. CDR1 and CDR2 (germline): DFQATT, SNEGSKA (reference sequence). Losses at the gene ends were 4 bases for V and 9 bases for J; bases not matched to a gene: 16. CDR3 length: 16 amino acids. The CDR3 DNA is TGCAGTGCTAATTACGGTCTAGCGGGGGGGGGGAGGGGGCAGTACTTC. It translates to CSANYGLAGGGRGQYF.

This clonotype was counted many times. The DNA for the CDR3 is TGTGTCGGGCAAGGGGACGGCGGCGAGCAGTACTTC. It yields the protein CVGQGDGGEQYF. The chain joins TRBV6-6 to TRBJ2-7; D could derive from TRBD1 or TRBD2 (5 bases each). The CDR3 spans 12 residues. Germline CDR1 reads MNHNY; CDR2 reads SVGAGI (reference sequence).

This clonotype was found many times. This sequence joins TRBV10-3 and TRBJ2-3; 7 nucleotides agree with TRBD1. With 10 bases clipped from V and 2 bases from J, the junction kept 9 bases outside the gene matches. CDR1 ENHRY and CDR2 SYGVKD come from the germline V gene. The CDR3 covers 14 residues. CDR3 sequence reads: CATSQGLDTDTQYF. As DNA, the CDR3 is TGTGCCACTTCACAGGGGTTAGACACAGATACGCAGTATTTT.

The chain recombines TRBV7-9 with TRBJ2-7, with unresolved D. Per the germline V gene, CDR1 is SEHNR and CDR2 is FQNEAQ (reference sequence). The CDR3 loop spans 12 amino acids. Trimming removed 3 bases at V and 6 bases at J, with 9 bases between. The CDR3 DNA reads TGTGCCAGCAGCTTTACGGGCCTCGAGCAGTACTTC. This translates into CASSFTGLEQYF.

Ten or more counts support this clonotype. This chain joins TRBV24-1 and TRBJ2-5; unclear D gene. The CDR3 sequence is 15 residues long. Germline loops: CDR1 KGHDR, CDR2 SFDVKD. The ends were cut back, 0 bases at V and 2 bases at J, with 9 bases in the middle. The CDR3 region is CATSDLVRNQETQYF. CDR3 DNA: TGTGCCACCAGTGATTTGGTGCGGAATCAAGAGACCCAGTACTTC.

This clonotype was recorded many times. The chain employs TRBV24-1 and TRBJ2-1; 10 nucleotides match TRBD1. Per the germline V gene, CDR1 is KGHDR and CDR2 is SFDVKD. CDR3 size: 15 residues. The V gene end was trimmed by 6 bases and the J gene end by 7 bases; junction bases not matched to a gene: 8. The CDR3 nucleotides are TGTGCCACCAGTACTCGACAGGGGGCGTTAAATGAGCAGTTCTTC. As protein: CATSTRQGALNEQFF.

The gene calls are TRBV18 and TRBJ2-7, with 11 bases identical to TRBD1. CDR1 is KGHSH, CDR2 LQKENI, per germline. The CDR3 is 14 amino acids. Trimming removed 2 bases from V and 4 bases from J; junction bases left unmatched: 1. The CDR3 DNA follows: TGTGCCAGCTCACCAGGGACAGGGGGATACGAGCAGTACTTC. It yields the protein CASSPGTGGYEQYF.

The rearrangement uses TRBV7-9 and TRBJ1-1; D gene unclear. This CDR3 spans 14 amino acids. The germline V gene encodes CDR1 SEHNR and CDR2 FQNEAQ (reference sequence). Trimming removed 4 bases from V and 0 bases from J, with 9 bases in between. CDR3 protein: CASSSKSMNTEAFF. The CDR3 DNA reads TGTGCCAGCAGCTCCAAGTCCATGAACACTGAAGCTTTCTTT.

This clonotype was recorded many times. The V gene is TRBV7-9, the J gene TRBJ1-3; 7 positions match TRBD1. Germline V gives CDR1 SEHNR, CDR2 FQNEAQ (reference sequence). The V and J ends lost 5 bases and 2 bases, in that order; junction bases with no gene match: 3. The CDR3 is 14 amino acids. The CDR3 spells CASSLTGTGNTIYF. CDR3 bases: TGTGCCAGCAGCCTGACAGGGACTGGAAACACCATATATTTT.

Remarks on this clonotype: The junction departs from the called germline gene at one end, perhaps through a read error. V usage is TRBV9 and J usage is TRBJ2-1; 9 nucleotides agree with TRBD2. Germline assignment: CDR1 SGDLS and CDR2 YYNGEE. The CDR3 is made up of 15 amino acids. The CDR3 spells CASSTRLAEYNEQFF. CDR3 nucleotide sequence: TGCGCCAGCAGCACCAGACTAGCGGAGTACAATGAGCAGTTCTTC.

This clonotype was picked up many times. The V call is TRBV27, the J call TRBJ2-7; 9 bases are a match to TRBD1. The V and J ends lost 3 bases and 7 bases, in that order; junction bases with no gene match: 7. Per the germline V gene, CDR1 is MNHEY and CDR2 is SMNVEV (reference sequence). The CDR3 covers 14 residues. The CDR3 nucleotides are TGTGCCAGCAGTTTGTGGGACAGGGTTACGGAGCAGTACTTC. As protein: CASSLWDRVTEQYF.

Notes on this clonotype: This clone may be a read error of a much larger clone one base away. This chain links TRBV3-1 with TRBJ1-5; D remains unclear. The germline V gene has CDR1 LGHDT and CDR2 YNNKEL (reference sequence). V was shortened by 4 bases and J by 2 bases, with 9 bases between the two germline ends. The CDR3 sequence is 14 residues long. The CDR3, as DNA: TGTGCCAGCAGCCGATCACGGGGCAATCAGCCCCAGCATTTT. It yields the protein CASSRSRGNQPQHF.

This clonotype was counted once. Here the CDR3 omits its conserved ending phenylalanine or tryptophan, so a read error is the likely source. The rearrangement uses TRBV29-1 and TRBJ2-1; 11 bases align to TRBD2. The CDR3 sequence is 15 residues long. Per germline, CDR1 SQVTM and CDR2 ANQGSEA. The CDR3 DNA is TGCAGCGGGGAGACTAGCGGGGCCACCTACAATGGGCAGTTCTGC. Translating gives CSGETSGATYNGQFC.

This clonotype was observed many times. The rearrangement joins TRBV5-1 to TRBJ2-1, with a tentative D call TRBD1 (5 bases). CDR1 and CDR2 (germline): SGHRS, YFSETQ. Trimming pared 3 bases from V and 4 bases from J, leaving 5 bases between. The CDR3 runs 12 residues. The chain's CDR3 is CASSSGYNEQFF. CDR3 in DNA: TGCGCCAGCAGCTCAGGGTACAATGAGCAGTTCTTC.